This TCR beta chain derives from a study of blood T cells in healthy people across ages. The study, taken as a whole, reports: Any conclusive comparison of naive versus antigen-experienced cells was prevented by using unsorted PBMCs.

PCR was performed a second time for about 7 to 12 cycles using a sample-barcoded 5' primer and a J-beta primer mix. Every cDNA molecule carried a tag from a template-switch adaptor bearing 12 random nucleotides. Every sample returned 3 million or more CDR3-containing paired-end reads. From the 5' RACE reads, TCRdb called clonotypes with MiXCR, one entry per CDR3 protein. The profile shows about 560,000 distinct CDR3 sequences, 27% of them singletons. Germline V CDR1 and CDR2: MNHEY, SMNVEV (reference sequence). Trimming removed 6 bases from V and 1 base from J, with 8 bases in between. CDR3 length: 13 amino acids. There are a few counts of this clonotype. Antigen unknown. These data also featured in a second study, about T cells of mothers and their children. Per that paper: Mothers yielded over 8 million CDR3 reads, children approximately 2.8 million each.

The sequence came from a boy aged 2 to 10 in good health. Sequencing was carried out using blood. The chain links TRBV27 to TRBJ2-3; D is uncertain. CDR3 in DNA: TGTGCCAGCAGCCAGACGGGCACAGATACGCAGTATTTT. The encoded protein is CASSQTGTDTQYF.